The entry below gives a single T cell receptor (beta chain) sequence along with its context. The length of the CDR3 is 16 residues. V gave up 4 bases and J gave up 2 bases; unmatched junction bases: 8. From germline, CDR1 is SGDLS and CDR2 YYNGEE. The data were taken from a study of blood T cell repertoires in COVID-19. TCRdb's table, derived via immunoSEQ multiplex PCR, lists solely in-frame clones and lacks some. In the table there are approximately 160,000 clones, roughly four fifths of which are singletons. The sample consisted of PBMCs or T cells enriched from blood (not recorded which). The chain couples TRBV9 to TRBJ2-5; 10 bases align to TRBD2. This receptor was identified in a man between 45 and 60 years old who had recovered from COVID-19. The CDR3 DNA follows: TGTGCCAGCAGCCTCCGTGCTAGCGGGGGTCAAGAGACCCAGTACTTC. Protein sequence: CASSLRASGGQETQYF.